This T cell receptor beta chain was recorded in a study of shared clonotypes between healthy human individuals. Study as a whole: Donors had three CD4 naive, three CD4 memory, two CD8 naive and one CD8 memory plate apiece. General observations from the study: Compared with clonotypes that all four donors shared, non-shared clonotypes had lower generation probabilities. Measured sharing among donors was expected to vary with sequencing depth.

The assay was carried out at the deep level. Sequencing was performed with immunoSEQ multiplex PCR; in TCRdb, only in-frame clones are kept and a portion is missing. This sample carries approximately 710,000 clones, about nine tenths of them seen once, and the ten largest clones take around a third. As to this clone: Its matching antigen is unknown.

V was cut by 3 bases and J by 8 bases, with 8 bases left in between. This CDR3 is 12 amino acids long. CDR1 and CDR2 (germline): LNHDA, SQIVND (reference sequence). This TCR came from a man between 18 and 29 years old in good health. Some clones in this sample may be carry-over from other donors' samples. This sequence joins TRBV19 and TRBJ2-1; no reliable D call. Sequences were obtained from memory CD8+ T cells from PBMCs. The subset denotes: CD45RO+ cells pooled with CCR7-negative TemRA cells. The CDR3 nucleotides are TGTGCCAGTAGTATCGGTCGGCATGAGCAGTTCTTC. This sequence encodes CASSIGRHEQFF.